These T cell receptor beta chains were read from a single sample in a study of blood T cell repertoires in COVID-19. The repertoire was sequenced with immunoSEQ multiplex PCR; TCRdb's copy has only in-frame clones and lacks some. The data contain roughly 120,000 clones, roughly 82% of them seen just once; the ten biggest clones take up roughly 5.4%. Sample: peripheral blood. All receptors come from a human donor in a cohort sampled during active COVID-19. Each CDR3 is given with its conserved first and last residue. D genes are given only for firm matches. Not every row has a clone size; where given, it reads once, few, many or a size class.

j_call,d_call,clone_size,v_call,cdr3_nt,cdr3_aa
TRBJ1-1,-,-,TRBV18,TGTGCCAGCTCTCTCAGGACGGGAAAGTCTGAAGCTTTCTTT,CASSLRTGKSEAFF
TRBJ2-4,-,-,TRBV19,TGTGCCAGTAGTATTCGGGAGTCAGGAAACATTCAGTACTTC,CASSIRESGNIQYF
TRBJ2-7,TRBD1,-,TRBV27,TGTGCCAGCAGGATGGACAGGATAGAAAACGAGCAGTACTTC,CASRMDRIENEQYF
TRBJ1-6,-,-,TRBV5-6,TGTGCCAGCAGCTTGGTTGCGGAGACTTATAATTCACCCCTCCACTTT,CASSLVAETYNSPLHF
TRBJ2-1,TRBD2,-,TRBV19,TGTGCCAGTAGTACGTGGGTCGGTAGCGGGAGAGCCAACAATGAGCAGTTCTTC,CASSTWVGSGRANNEQFF
TRBJ2-4,TRBD2,-,TRBV30,TGTGCCTGGAGTAGGTTAGCGGGGTCAGACATTCAGTACTTC,CAWSRLAGSDIQYF
TRBJ1-5,-,once,TRBV4-1,TGCGCCAGCAGCCAAGCGACAGTGGATCAGCCCCAGCATTTT,CASSQATVDQPQHF
TRBJ2-7,TRBD2,-,TRBV9,TGTGCCAGCAGCGCAGGGACTAGCGGGAGAAAGAGGTCCTACGAGCAGTACTTC,CASSAGTSGRKRSYEQYF
TRBJ2-7,TRBD1,few,TRBV28,TGTGCCAGCGAGGGACAGAAAACCTACGAGCAGTACTTC,CASEGQKTYEQYF
TRBJ2-7,TRBD1,once,TRBV11-2,TGTGCCAGCAGCTTCTTTGGACAGGGGGCGCCCCGGCAGTACTTC,CASSFFGQGAPRQYF
TRBJ1-1,-,-,TRBV9,TGTGCCAGCAGCGTTCTTCGGGAGGGGGTTAGAATGAACACTGAAGCTTTCTTT,CASSVLREGVRMNTEAFF
TRBJ2-2,TRBD2,-,TRBV9,TGTGCCAGCAGCGTCAGGGACTATAGCACCGGGGAGCTGTTTTTT,CASSVRDYSTGELFF
TRBJ2-2,TRBD1,-,TRBV7-8,TGTGCCAGCAGCTTGCGGGACAGGGGGGGGACCGGGGAGCTGTTTTTT,CASSLRDRGGTGELFF
TRBJ1-5,-,-,TRBV9,TGTGCCAGCAGCGTGGGGCAGGGGAACCAGCCCCAGCATTTT,CASSVGQGNQPQHF
TRBJ2-7,-,-,TRBV3-1/TRBV3-2,TGTGCCAGCAGCCAAGGACTTCGTTCCTACGAGCAGTACTTC,CASSQGLRSYEQYF
TRBJ2-7,TRBD2,-,TRBV28,TGTGCCAGCAGTTTACCTAGCGGCTCCTACGAGCAGTACTTC,CASSLPSGSYEQYF
TRBJ1-2,-,-,TRBV6-2/TRBV6-3,TGTGCCAGCAGTATCCAGGCCTATGGCTACACCTTC,CASSIQAYGYTF
TRBJ2-1,-,-,TRBV14,TGTGCCAGCAGCCATATCGGAGAGAATGAGCAGTTCTTC,CASSHIGENEQFF
TRBJ2-7,TRBD2,-,TRBV11-2,TGTGCCAGCAGCCCCGGGACTAGCGGGACCGAGCAGTACTTC,CASSPGTSGTEQYF
TRBJ1-5,-,-,TRBV25-1,TGTGCCAGCAGTGAGCGAGAGCAGCCCCAGCATTTT,CASSEREQPQHF
TRBJ2-3,TRBD1,-,TRBV19,TGTGCCAGTAGTGTGCTCACAGGGGGCGGTACGCAGTATTTT,CASSVLTGGGTQYF
TRBJ1-2,-,few,TRBV18,TGTGCCAGCTCACCAGGACAGATCTATGGCTACACCTTC,CASSPGQIYGYTF
TRBJ2-7,TRBD2,-,TRBV28,TGTGCCAGCATCGGGACTAGCGGCTACGAGCAGTACTTC,CASIGTSGYEQYF
TRBJ2-2,TRBD2,-,TRBV7-3,TGTGCCAGCAGCTCCCCCCAAGAGCTAGCGGGAGGGACCGGGGAGCTGTTTTTT,CASSSPQELAGGTGELFF
TRBJ1-2,TRBD1,-,TRBV6-5,TGTGCCAGCAGCGTTGACAGGGGGAACGGCGGCTACACCTTC,CASSVDRGNGGYTF
TRBJ2-7,-,once,TRBV10-1,TGCGCCAGCAGCGACCGCGGGCGCTACGAGCAGTACTTC,CASSDRGRYEQYF
TRBJ2-1,TRBD2,-,TRBV5-4,TGTGCCAGCAGCCCACTAGCGGGAGTTCGGAATGAGCAGTTCTTC,CASSPLAGVRNEQFF
TRBJ2-3,TRBD2,-,TRBV19,TGTGCCAGTAGTCCTAGCGGGACGGCAGATACGCAGTATTTT,CASSPSGTADTQYF
TRBJ2-3,TRBD2,-,TRBV3-1/TRBV3-2,TGTGCCAGCAGCCAAAGGGCTAGCGGGAGGGGTGATACGCAGTATTTT,CASSQRASGRGDTQYF
TRBJ2-7,TRBD2,-,TRBV3-1/TRBV3-2,TGTGCCAGCAGCCGAGAGCGGGAGGACCCCTACGAGCAGTACTTC,CASSREREDPYEQYF
TRBJ2-1,-,-,TRBV7-2,TGTGCCAGCAGCCTAGGAGAGGGGACTTACAATGAGCAGTTCTTC,CASSLGEGTYNEQFF
TRBJ2-7,TRBD1,-,TRBV5-1,TGCGCCAGCAGTTCGGACAGGGCATACGAGCAGTACTTC,CASSSDRAYEQYF
TRBJ1-2,TRBD1,-,TRBV27,TGTGCCAGCAGTTGGGGACAGGGGCTGAATGGCTACACCTTC,CASSWGQGLNGYTF
TRBJ2-7,TRBD1,-,TRBV11-2,TGTGCCAGCAGCTTAGCCCTCCCGGGACAGGGGGCTTGGGAGCAGTACTTC,CASSLALPGQGAWEQYF
TRBJ2-7,TRBD1,-,TRBV28,TGTGCCAGCAGCTTAGAGACTGACAGGGGAAGCGAGCAGTACTTC,CASSLETDRGSEQYF
TRBJ2-6,-,-,TRBV18,TGTGCCAGCTCACCAAGCCCCAGGGGTATTACCTCTGGGGCCAACGTCCTGACTTTC,CASSPSPRGITSGANVLTF
TRBJ2-7,-,-,TRBV19,TGTGCCAGTAGTATTGGGGGCCCAAACGAGCAGTACTTC,CASSIGGPNEQYF
TRBJ2-5,-,-,TRBV10-2,TGCGCCAGCAGGCAGGGACTGAGTCTGGAGACCCAGTACTTC,CASRQGLSLETQYF
TRBJ2-3,-,-,TRBV29-1,TGCAGCGTGGCAAGCACAGATACGCAGTATTTT,CSVASTDTQYF
TRBJ1-2,TRBD1,-,TRBV12-3/TRBV12-4,TGTGCCAGCAGTTATATGACAGGGTTCACCTTC,CASSYMTGFTF
TRBJ1-3,-,-,TRBV5-6,TGTGCCAGCAGCCTGGCGGGGGAACACAGACGTCGGTCTGGAAACACCATATATTTT,CASSLAGEHRRRSGNTIYF
TRBJ2-7,TRBD2,-,TRBV5-8,TGTGCCAGCAGCTTGAAGGGAGGCGCGGGAGGGACCTACGAGCAGTACTTC,CASSLKGGAGGTYEQYF
TRBJ2-1,-,-,TRBV18,TGTGCCAGCTCACCAAAACTAGGGTCGGGCAATGAGCAGTTCTTC,CASSPKLGSGNEQFF
TRBJ1-4,TRBD1,-,TRBV14,TGTGCCAGCAGCCAAGCTGAGGGGGCCTGGCGGGAAAAACTGTTTTTT,CASSQAEGAWREKLFF
TRBJ2-1,-,-,TRBV11-3,TGTGCCAGCAGCTTAAGGAGCGCCGACTACAATGAGCAGTTCTTC,CASSLRSADYNEQFF
TRBJ1-2,-,-,TRBV11-2,TGTGCCAGCAGCTTAACCGACCGCGGGGGCTACACCTTC,CASSLTDRGGYTF
TRBJ2-3,-,-,TRBV7-9,TGTGCCAGCAGCTTATGGGGGCGGTTGAGCACAGATACGCAGTATTTT,CASSLWGRLSTDTQYF
TRBJ2-7,-,-,TRBV19,TGTGCCAGTAGAGGCGCAGGGGCCTCCTACGAGCAGTACTTC,CASRGAGASYEQYF
TRBJ2-3,TRBD2,-,TRBV15,TGTGCCACCAGCAGCCGCCTCGGACTAGGCGGCACAGATACGCAGTATTTT,CATSSRLGLGGTDTQYF